This T cell receptor beta chain was identified during a study of T cell changes during pregnancy in multiple sclerosis. V dropped 1 base and J dropped 2 bases, with 12 bases sitting between them. The CDR3 covers 15 residues. The V gene's germline CDR1 is SGHDN and CDR2 FVKESK. This table comes from immunoSEQ multiplex PCR, and its TCRdb copy is limited to in-frame clones, with some not included. The sample has under 50,000 clones, around 91% seen once. This specimen was CD4+ T cells from peripheral blood mononuclear cells, taken in the second trimester of pregnancy. This chain links TRBV14 with TRBJ2-7, with D possibly matching TRBD2 (6 bases). This clonotype was sampled from a female donor in good health, enrolled as a control in a pregnancy study. The CDR3 DNA follows: TGTGCCAGCAGCCAAGTGGCGGGGTCGCCCTACGAGCAGTACTTC. It is translated as CASSQVAGSPYEQYF.